A selection of T cell receptor beta chains follows, all from one sample in a study of multiple sclerosis patients with progressive multifocal leukoencephalopathy. The table came from immunoSEQ multiplex PCR; TCRdb's copy has only in-frame clones and leaves some out. The table has some 28,000 clones, approximately 85% seen once. Sequences were derived from PBMCs, sampled from a patient treated with natalizumab. The receptors were gathered from a woman in her thirties with progressive multifocal leukoencephalopathy. CDR3s include the opening cysteine and the closing phenylalanine or tryptophan. The D gene is left open where the match is weak. The size entry is marked missing in some rows and otherwise reads once, few, many or a size class.

D	J	size	V	CDR3	DNA
-	TRBJ2-3	-	TRBV11-2	CASSFGLVRGTQYF	TGTGCCAGCAGCTTCGGACTCGTTCGGGGTACGCAGTATTTT
TRBD1	TRBJ2-1	-	TRBV5-4	CASSGRTGDNEQFF	TGTGCCAGCAGCGGGCGGACAGGAGACAATGAGCAGTTCTTC
-	TRBJ1-4	once	TRBV2	CASGQGGNREKLFF	TGTGCCAGCGGGCAGGGAGGCAATCGGGAAAAACTGTTTTTT
-	TRBJ2-7	few	TRBV25-1	CASSDRVGEQYF	TGTGCCAGCAGTGATAGGGTAGGGGAGCAGTACTTC
TRBD2	TRBJ2-3	-	TRBV5-6	CASSLGASGVFTDTQYF	TGTGCCAGCAGCTTGGGGGCTAGCGGGGTGTTCACAGATACGCAGTATTTT
TRBD1	TRBJ2-7	once	TRBV6-1	CASSEGGTGAYEQYF	TGTGCCAGCAGTGAAGGCGGGACAGGGGCCTACGAGCAGTACTTC
-	TRBJ1-1	-	TRBV11-2	CASSLLGPMNTEAFF	TGTGCCAGCAGCCTACTAGGACCGATGAACACTGAAGCTTTCTTT
TRBD1	TRBJ1-1	-	TRBV12-5	CASGLVTGGLPTEAFF	TGTGCTAGTGGTTTGGTGACAGGGGGCTTACCCACTGAAGCTTTCTTT
TRBD2	TRBJ2-5	-	TRBV7-9	CASSPRGNGETQYF	TGTGCCAGCAGCCCGCGGGGGAACGGGGAGACCCAGTACTTC
-	TRBJ1-5	-	TRBV21-1	CASSKGGTGGNQPQHF	TGTGCCAGCAGCAAAGGGGGGACAGGGGGCAATCAGCCCCAGCATTTT
-	TRBJ1-3	few	TRBV2	CASSLGRHLTSGNTIYF	TGTGCCAGCAGTTTGGGACGCCATCTGACCTCTGGAAACACCATATATTTT
TRBD1	TRBJ1-5	-	TRBV28	CASSFVQGANQPQHF	TGTGCCAGCAGTTTCGTACAGGGGGCGAATCAGCCCCAGCATTTT
TRBD1	TRBJ2-5	once	TRBV11-3	CASSSDRGDETQYF	TGTGCCAGCAGCTCGGACAGGGGGGACGAGACCCAGTACTTC
-	TRBJ2-7	-	TRBV5-6	CASRALEGGEQYF	TGTGCCAGCAGGGCACTAGAGGGGGGCGAGCAGTACTTC
-	TRBJ2-7	once	TRBV16	CASSQRGAKYEQYF	TGTGCCAGCAGCCAAAGGGGGGCTAAGTACGAGCAGTACTTC
-	TRBJ1-4	-	TRBV2	CASSDREVKLFF	TGTGCCAGCAGTGACAGGGAAGTAAAACTGTTTTTT
-	TRBJ1-5	few	TRBV2	CASSEGTVDQPQHF	TGTGCCAGCAGTGAAGGGACAGTGGATCAGCCCCAGCATTTT
TRBD1	TRBJ1-2	-	TRBV30	CAWSPGTALYGYTF	TGTGCCTGGAGCCCCGGGACAGCACTTTATGGCTACACCTTC
-	TRBJ2-2	-	TRBV9	CASSVAMVGTSNTGELSF	TGTGCCAGCAGCGTAGCCATGGTGGGGACTTCGAACACCGGGGAGCTGTCTTTT
TRBD1	TRBJ2-3	-	TRBV4-3	CASSARQGGTDTQYF	TGCGCCAGCAGCGCCAGACAGGGTGGGACAGATACGCAGTATTTT
-	TRBJ2-1	-	TRBV19	CASSIIRESPFGEQFF	TGTGCCAGTAGTATAATCCGGGAGTCTCCCTTTGGTGAGCAGTTCTTC
-	TRBJ2-2	medium-sized	TRBV6-6	CASSWTIQGGTGELFF	TGTGCCAGCAGTTGGACCATCCAAGGGGGCACCGGGGAGCTGTTTTTT
TRBD2	TRBJ2-1	-	TRBV5-4	CASTWGSGRAYNEQFF	TGTGCCAGCACCTGGGGGAGCGGGAGGGCCTACAATGAGCAGTTCTTC
-	TRBJ1-1	-	TRBV27	CASSLSAGVVNTEAFF	TGTGCCAGCAGTTTATCGGCAGGAGTGGTGAACACTGAAGCTTTCTTT
-	TRBJ2-5	-	TRBV6-5	CASSYFERRETQYF	TGTGCCAGCAGTTACTTCGAGCGGCGAGAGACCCAGTACTTC
TRBD1	TRBJ1-2	-	TRBV29-1	CSVEGQGVGGYTF	TGCAGCGTTGAAGGGCAGGGGGTGGGGGGCTACACCTTC
TRBD1	TRBJ2-6	-	TRBV27	CASSAGTGKWAGANVLTF	TGTGCCAGCAGTGCCGGGACAGGGAAATGGGCTGGGGCCAACGTCCTGACTTTC
TRBD2	TRBJ2-3	-	TRBV6-5	CASSWPSGRAADTQYF	TGTGCCAGCAGTTGGCCTAGCGGGAGGGCCGCGGATACGCAGTATTTT
-	TRBJ1-2	-	TRBV9	CASSAAPSGEGRYTF	TGTGCCAGCAGCGCAGCTCCTAGCGGGGAGGGCCGCTACACCTTC
-	TRBJ2-2	-	TRBV20-1	CSARRTGELFF	TGCAGTGCTCGTCGCACCGGGGAGCTGTTTTTT
-	TRBJ2-2	-	TRBV9	CASSVDTAGELFF	TGTGCCAGCAGCGTAGATACCGCCGGGGAGCTGTTTTTT
TRBD1	TRBJ1-5	-	TRBV19	CASSSARGTGQPQHF	TGTGCCAGTAGTAGTGCCAGGGGGACAGGGCAGCCCCAGCATTTT
TRBD1	TRBJ2-3	-	TRBV7-7	CASSLAQGADTQYF	TGTGCTAGCAGCTTAGCACAGGGGGCAGATACGCAGTATTTT
-	TRBJ2-2	few	TRBV7-9	CASSLVSSTGELFF	TGTGCCAGCAGCTTAGTAAGCAGCACCGGGGAGCTGTTTTTT
-	TRBJ1-1	-	TRBV4-1	CASSLRQDYTEAFF	TGCGCCAGCAGCCTCCGACAGGATTACACTGAAGCTTTCTTT
TRBD2	TRBJ2-7	few	TRBV18	CASSRTSGGFSYEQYF	TGTGCCAGCTCAAGGACTAGCGGGGGCTTCTCCTACGAGCAGTACTTC
-	TRBJ2-2	-	TRBV7-9	CASSPNGRSNTGELFF	TGTGCCAGCAGCCCCAACGGAAGATCCAACACCGGGGAGCTGTTTTTT
TRBD1	TRBJ2-1	-	TRBV4-1	CASSPKGDRGYNEQFF	TGCGCCAGCAGCCCTAAAGGGGACAGGGGGTACAATGAGCAGTTCTTC
-	TRBJ1-1	-	TRBV18	CASSPKQGWGAFF	TGTGCCAGCTCACCAAAACAGGGCTGGGGCGCTTTCTTT
-	TRBJ2-3	-	TRBV5-6	CASSPGDADTQYF	TGTGCCAGCAGCCCAGGGGACGCAGATACGCAGTATTTT
TRBD1	TRBJ2-7	-	TRBV5-5	CASSSTGAGYEQYF	TGTGCCAGCAGCTCGACAGGGGCTGGCTACGAGCAGTACTTC
-	TRBJ1-1	-	TRBV6-5	CASSSPGATEAFF	TGTGCCAGCAGTTCTCCTGGGGCCACTGAAGCTTTCTTT
-	TRBJ1-6	-	TRBV28	CASRARPRVGFSPLHF	TGTGCCAGCAGAGCCCGCCCCAGGGTCGGGTTCTCACCCCTCCACTTT
-	TRBJ2-1	-	TRBV5-4	CASSLAPGTTYNEQFF	TGTGCCAGCAGCTTGGCTCCCGGGACCACCTACAATGAGCAGTTCTTC
-	TRBJ2-3	-	TRBV7-2	CASSRQLGDDTQYF	TGTGCCAGCAGCCGACAGTTAGGGGATGATACGCAGTATTTT